The next 8 T cell receptor beta chains were all read from a single sample in a study of beta chain features in type 1 diabetes. The investigators reverse transcribed all of the isolated RNA, so they sequenced expressed TCRB transcripts. The protocol was immunoSEQ multiplex PCR, while the TCRdb copy is restricted to in-frame clones and leaves out a portion. The sample has approximately 140,000 clones, 48% seen once; the top ten hold approximately 0.4%. The sequencing sample was made of Tregs from blood. These receptors all stem from a man aged 18 to 30 in good health.

This chain links TRBV7-3 with TRBJ2-7; a weak D match, TRBD2 (5 bases). Germline V lookup: CDR1 SGHTA, CDR2 FQGTGA. The V and J ends lost 1 base and 2 bases respectively, with 6 bases between them. This CDR3 has 13 amino acids. The chain's CDR3 is CASSLNGAYEQYF. The CDR3 region has the DNA TGTGCCAGCAGCTTAAACGGGGCCTACGAGCAGTACTTC.

There are a few counts of this clone. The gene calls are TRBV6-5 and TRBJ1-2; D call uncertain. Trimming shortened V by 7 bases and J by 0 bases, and 12 bases separated the two germline ends. Germline CDR1 and CDR2: MNHEY and SVGAGI. The CDR3 consists of 14 residues. CDR3 bases: TGTGCCAGCACCAAACAGAGACCTAACTATGGCTACACCTTC. Amino acids: CASTKQRPNYGYTF.

This chain joins TRBV19 and TRBJ1-6, with 7 bases aligning to TRBD1. J was trimmed by 6 bases and V by 4 bases; bases with no gene match: 9. The CDR3 contains 16 residues. The germline gives CDR1 LNHDA, CDR2 SQIVND (reference sequence). Here the CDR3 DNA reads TGTGCCAGTAGTAGCAGACAGGGCCCGGCTAATTCACCCCTCCACTTT. As protein: CASSSRQGPANSPLHF.

In its sample, this clone was seen once. V usage is TRBV5-6 and J usage is TRBJ2-3; TRBD2 matches 7 bases. Germline assignment: CDR1 SGHDT and CDR2 YYEEEE. The J segment lost 3 bases and the V segment lost 4 bases, leaving 11 bases of the junction unmatched. This CDR3 comprises 16 residues. This CDR3 reads CASSMRDYWGTDTQYF. CDR3 sequence (DNA): TGTGCCAGCAGCATGAGGGACTACTGGGGGACAGATACGCAGTATTTT.

There are a few counts of this clone. The chain couples TRBV27 to TRBJ1-2; the D gene is possibly TRBD1 (6 bases). The length of the CDR3 is 13 residues. V was shortened by 4 bases and J by 5 bases, with 11 bases between the two germline ends. The germline V gene encodes CDR1 MNHEY and CDR2 SMNVEV (reference sequence). The CDR3 region has the DNA TGTGCCAGCAGTTCGGGAAGGGGGTATGGCTACACCTTC. Its translation: CASSSGRGYGYTF.

This clone was counted only a few times. The chain couples TRBV6-5 to TRBJ2-1; the match to TRBD2 covers 8 bases. Trimming at V came to 6 bases and at J to 7 bases, leaving 11 bases not matched to a gene. This CDR3 contains 15 residues. The V gene's germline CDR1 is MNHEY and CDR2 SVGAGI. In DNA form, the CDR3 reads TGTGCCAGCAGACCTCAACTAGCGGCCCGAAATGAGCAGTTCTTC. Translating gives CASRPQLAARNEQFF.

The gene calls are TRBV4-1 and TRBJ2-1, with 8 bases that match TRBD1. Germline assignment: CDR1 MGHRA and CDR2 YSYEKL. Unmatched junction bases numbered 14, after V lost 3 bases and J lost 7 bases. This CDR3 has 17 residues. CDR3 bases: TGCGCCAGCAGCCAGTACTTCATGACAGGGGCGGGTAATGAGCAGTTCTTC. Its protein product is CASSQYFMTGAGNEQFF.

The chain joins TRBV29-1 to TRBJ1-5, with D possibly being TRBD1 (6 bases). This CDR3 has 15 residues. The germline gives CDR1 SQVTM, CDR2 ANQGSEA. V lost 4 bases, J lost 0 bases, and 13 bases lay in between. In nucleotides, the CDR3 is TGCAGCGTTGTGCCGACAGGAACTAGCAATCAGCCCCAGCATTTT. Its protein is CSVVPTGTSNQPQHF.